This T cell receptor (beta chain) is drawn from a study of metastatic and nonmetastatic thyroid tumors. Study-wide background: Comparative analysis of repertoires was undertaken across blood and tumor or nodule tissue obtained from malignant and benign thyroid patients. Study results and caveats: A significant increase in TCR beta diversity was reportedly seen in malignant thyroid tumors relative to benign nodules, in blood and tumor.

Before thyroid surgery, none of the patients had received any treatment. This clone is categorized as medium-sized. What it recognizes is unknown. In the study's own analysis: A classifier for distant metastasis in papillary thyroid cancer was constructed using CDR3 differences observed across clinicopathological groups. TCRdb recomputed clones from the PCR reads via MiXCR. In this record, the V and J calls reflect TCRdb's handling and not the investigators' own analysis. The sample shows some 15,000 clones, more than 25% of them seen only once. CDR3 length: 14 residues. The V gene's germline CDR1 is PRHDT and CDR2 FYEKMQ (reference sequence). Trimming pared 3 bases from V and 6 bases from J, leaving 14 bases between.

Source material: tumor tissue. This TCR derives from a female donor with papillary thyroid cancer or a benign thyroid nodule (not recorded which). Some clones in this sample may be carry-over from other donors' samples. J is TRBJ1-2 and V is TRBV13; no firm D call. Here the CDR3 DNA reads TGTGCCAGCAGCTTTTTTAGCCCGGTGGATGGCTACACCTTC. It codes for CASSFFSPVDGYTF.